This TCR beta chain comes out of a study of early T cells in non-severe SARS-CoV-2 infection. TCRdb reprocessed the 5' RACE reads with MiXCR, giving one entry per CDR3 protein. The repertoire holds under 65,000 distinct CDR3 sequences, with around 12% as singletons. Sequenced: whole blood. The source of this sequence is an adult who was a healthcare worker with PCR-confirmed SARS-CoV-2 infection or an uninfected control (not recorded which).

CDR3 protein: CASSTGRETQYF. CDR3 coding DNA: TGTGCCAGCTCAACCGGGAGAGAGACCCAGTACTTC. The chain employs TRBV18 and TRBJ2-5, with D perhaps TRBD2 (6 bases). CDR1 and CDR2 from the germline V gene are KGHSH and LQKENI. There are 12 residues in the CDR3. V lost 5 bases and J lost 4, with 8 bases in between.